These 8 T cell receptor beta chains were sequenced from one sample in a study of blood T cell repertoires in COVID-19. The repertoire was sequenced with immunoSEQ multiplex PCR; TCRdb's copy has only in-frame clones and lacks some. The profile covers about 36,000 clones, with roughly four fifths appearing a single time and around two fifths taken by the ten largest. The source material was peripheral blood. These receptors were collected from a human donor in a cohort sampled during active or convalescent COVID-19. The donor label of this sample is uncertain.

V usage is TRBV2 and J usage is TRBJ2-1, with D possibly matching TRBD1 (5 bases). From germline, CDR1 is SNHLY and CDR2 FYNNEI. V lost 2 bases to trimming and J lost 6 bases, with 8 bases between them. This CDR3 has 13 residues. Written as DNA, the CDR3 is TGTGCCAGCAGTGAACAGGGTGGCAATGAGCAGTTCTTC. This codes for CASSEQGGNEQFF.

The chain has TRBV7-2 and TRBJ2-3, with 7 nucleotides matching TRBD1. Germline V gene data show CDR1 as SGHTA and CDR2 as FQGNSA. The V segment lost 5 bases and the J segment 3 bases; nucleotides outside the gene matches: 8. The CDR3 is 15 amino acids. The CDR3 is CASSARQGVTDTQYF. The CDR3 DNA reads TGTGCCAGCAGCGCCCGACAGGGTGTTACAGATACGCAGTATTTT.

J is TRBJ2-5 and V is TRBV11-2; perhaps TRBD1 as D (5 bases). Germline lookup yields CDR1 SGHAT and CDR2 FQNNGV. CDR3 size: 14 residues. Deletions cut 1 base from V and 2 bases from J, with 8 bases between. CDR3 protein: CASSLVGVQETQYF. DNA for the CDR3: TGTGCCAGCAGCTTAGTAGGGGTTCAAGAGACCCAGTACTTC.

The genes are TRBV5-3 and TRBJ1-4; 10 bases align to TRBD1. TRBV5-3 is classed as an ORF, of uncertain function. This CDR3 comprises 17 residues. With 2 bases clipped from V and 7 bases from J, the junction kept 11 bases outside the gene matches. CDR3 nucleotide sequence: TGTGCCAGAAGCTTTTCCTCCGGACAGGGGGAAGGTGAAAAACTGTTTTTT. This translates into CARSFSSGQGEGEKLFF.

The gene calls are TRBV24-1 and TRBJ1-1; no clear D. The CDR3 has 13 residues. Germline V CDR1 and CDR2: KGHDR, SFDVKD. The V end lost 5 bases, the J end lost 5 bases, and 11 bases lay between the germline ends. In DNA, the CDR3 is TGTGCCACCAGTGCTACCGGGTTAACTGAAGCTTTCTTT. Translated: CATSATGLTEAFF.

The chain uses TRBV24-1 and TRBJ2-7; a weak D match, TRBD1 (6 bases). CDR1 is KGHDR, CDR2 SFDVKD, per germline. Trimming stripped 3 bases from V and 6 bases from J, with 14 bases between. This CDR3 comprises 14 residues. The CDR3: CATSDTGTTAEQYF. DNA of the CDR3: TGTGCCACCAGTGATACCGGGACAACGGCCGAGCAGTACTTC.

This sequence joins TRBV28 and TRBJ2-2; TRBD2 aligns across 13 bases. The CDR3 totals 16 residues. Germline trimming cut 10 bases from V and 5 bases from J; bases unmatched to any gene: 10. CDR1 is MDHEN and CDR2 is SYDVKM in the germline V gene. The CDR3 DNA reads TGTGCCACCCTCGTCCGGACTAGCGGGAGAACCGGGGAGCTGTTTTTT. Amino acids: CATLVRTSGRTGELFF.

CDR3 sequence: CASSPSVGAHQPQHF. The CDR3 nucleotides are TGTGCCAGCAGTCCGTCCGTAGGGGCTCATCAGCCCCAGCATTTT. V usage is TRBV6-2 or TRBV6-3 and J usage is TRBJ1-5; D may be TRBD1 (5 bases). The germline V and J ends were trimmed by 5 bases and 5 bases, with 16 bases remaining between them. The germline V gene encodes CDR1 MNHEY and CDR2 SVGEGT. This CDR3 contains 15 residues.